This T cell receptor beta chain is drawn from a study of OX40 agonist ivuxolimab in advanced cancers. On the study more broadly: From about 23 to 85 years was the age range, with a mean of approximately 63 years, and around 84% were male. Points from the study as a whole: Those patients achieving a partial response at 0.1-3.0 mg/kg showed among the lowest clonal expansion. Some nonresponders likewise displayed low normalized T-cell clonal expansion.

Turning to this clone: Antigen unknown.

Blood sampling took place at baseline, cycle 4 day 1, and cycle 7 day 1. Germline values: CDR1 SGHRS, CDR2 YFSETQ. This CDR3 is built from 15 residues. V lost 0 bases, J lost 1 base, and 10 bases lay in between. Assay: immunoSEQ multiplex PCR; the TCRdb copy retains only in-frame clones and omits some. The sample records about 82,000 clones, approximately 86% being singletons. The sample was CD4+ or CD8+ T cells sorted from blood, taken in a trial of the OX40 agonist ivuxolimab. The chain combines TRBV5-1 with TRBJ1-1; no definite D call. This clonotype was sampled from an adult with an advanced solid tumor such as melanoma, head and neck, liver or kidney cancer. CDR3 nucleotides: TGCGCCAGCAGCTTGGAATTGGGCGGGAACACTGAAGCTTTCTTT. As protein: CASSLELGGNTEAFF. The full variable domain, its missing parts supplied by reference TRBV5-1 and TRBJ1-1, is KAGVTQTPRYLIKTRGQQVTLSCSPISGHRSVSWYQQTPGQGLQFLFEYFSETQRNKGNFPGRFSGRQFSNSRSEMNVSTLELGDSALYLCASSLELGGNTEAFFGQGTRLTVV.